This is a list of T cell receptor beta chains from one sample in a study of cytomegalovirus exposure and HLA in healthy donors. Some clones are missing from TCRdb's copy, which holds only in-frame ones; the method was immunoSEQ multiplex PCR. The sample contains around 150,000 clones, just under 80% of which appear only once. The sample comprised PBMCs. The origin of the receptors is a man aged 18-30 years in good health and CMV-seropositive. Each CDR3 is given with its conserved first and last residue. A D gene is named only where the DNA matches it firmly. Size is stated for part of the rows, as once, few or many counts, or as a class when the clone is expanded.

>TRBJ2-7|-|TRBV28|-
CASSTRGLYTYEQYF
TGTGCCAGCAGTACGCGTGGTCTCTATACCTACGAGCAGTACTTC
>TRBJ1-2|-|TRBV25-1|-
CASSELKGPSNYGYTF
TGTGCCAGCAGTGAATTGAAGGGGCCTTCTAACTATGGCTACACCTTC
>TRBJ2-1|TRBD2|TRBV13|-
CASSALAGGGEQFF
TGTGCCAGCAGCGCGCTAGCGGGAGGGGGTGAGCAGTTCTTC
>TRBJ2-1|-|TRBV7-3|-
CASSAGDNYNEQFF
TGTGCCAGCAGCGCGGGGGACAACTACAATGAGCAGTTCTTC
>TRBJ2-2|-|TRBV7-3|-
CASSLNPGGELFF
TGTGCCAGCAGCTTAAATCCCGGCGGGGAGCTGTTTTTT
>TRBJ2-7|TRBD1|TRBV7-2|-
CASSAGQGAYEQYF
TGTGCCAGCAGCGCGGGACAGGGGGCCTACGAGCAGTACTTC
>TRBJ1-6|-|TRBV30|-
CAWSPDRRRSSYNSPLHF
TGTGCCTGGAGTCCCGACAGGCGGAGGAGCTCCTATAATTCACCCCTCCACTTT
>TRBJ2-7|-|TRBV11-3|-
CASSDTGFHEQYF
TGTGCCAGCAGCGACACAGGGTTCCACGAGCAGTACTTC
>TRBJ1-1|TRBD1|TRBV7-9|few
CASSLTGDTEAFF
TGTGCCAGCAGCTTGACAGGGGACACTGAAGCTTTCTTT
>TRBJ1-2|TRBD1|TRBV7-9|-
CASSLGTALPRGYTF
TGTGCCAGCAGCCTCGGGACAGCCTTGCCCCGCGGCTACACCTTC
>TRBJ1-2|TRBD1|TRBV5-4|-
CASSRTGTLSYTF
TGTGCCAGCAGCCGGACAGGGACTCTCAGCTACACCTTC
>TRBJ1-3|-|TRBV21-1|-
CASSKVSVSGNTIYF
TGTGCCAGCAGCAAAGTTTCCGTCTCTGGAAACACCATATATTTT
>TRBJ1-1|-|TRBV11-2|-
CASSLFEEAFF
TGTGCCAGCAGCTTATTTGAGGAAGCTTTCTTT
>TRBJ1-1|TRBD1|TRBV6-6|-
CAIKPHSGTGDTEAFF
TGTGCCATCAAACCACATTCCGGGACAGGAGACACTGAAGCTTTCTTT
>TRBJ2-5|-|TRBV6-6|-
CASLPGAIQETQYF
TGTGCCAGCCTCCCGGGAGCCATTCAAGAGACCCAGTACTTC
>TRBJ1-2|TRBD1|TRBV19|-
CASSTDRGPGGYTF
TGTGCCAGTAGTACAGACAGGGGGCCGGGTGGCTACACCTTC
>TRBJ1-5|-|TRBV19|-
CASSPPGRGDSNQPQHF
TGTGCCAGTAGTCCCCCGGGGAGGGGGGATAGCAATCAGCCCCAGCATTTT
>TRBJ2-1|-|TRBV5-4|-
CASSQGLLGTNEQFF
TGTGCCAGCAGCCAGGGACTTTTGGGGACCAATGAGCAGTTCTTC
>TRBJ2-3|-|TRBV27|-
CASSLSKTSWDTQYF
TGTGCCAGCAGTTTATCGAAGACTAGTTGGGATACGCAGTATTTT
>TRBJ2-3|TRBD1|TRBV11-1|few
CASSSAGQDWADTQYF
TGTGCCAGCAGCTCCGCCGGACAGGATTGGGCAGATACGCAGTATTTT
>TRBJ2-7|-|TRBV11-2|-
CASSLVPRSYEQYF
TGTGCCAGCAGCTTAGTGCCCCGGTCCTACGAGCAGTACTTC
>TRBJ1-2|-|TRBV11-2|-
CASSLGTASGYTF
TGTGCCAGCAGCTTAGGGACAGCGTCTGGCTACACCTTC
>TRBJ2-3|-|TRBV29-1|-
CSVGVAVQYF
TGCAGCGTTGGGGTCGCGGTGCAGTATTTT
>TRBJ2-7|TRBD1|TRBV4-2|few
CASSPTLLAGGQGAREQYF
TGTGCCAGCAGCCCAACCCTTCTCGCAGGCGGACAGGGGGCTAGGGAGCAGTACTTC
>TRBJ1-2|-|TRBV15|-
CATSRVGITGNYGYTF
TGTGCCACCAGCAGAGTTGGGATTACAGGGAACTATGGCTACACCTTC
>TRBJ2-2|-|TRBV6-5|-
CASSYSKLAGSGELFF
TGTGCCAGCAGTTACTCGAAACTGGCGGGATCCGGGGAGCTGTTTTTT
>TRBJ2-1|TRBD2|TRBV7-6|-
CASSLRAGGEYNEQFF
TGTGCCAGCAGCTTAAGGGCGGGAGGAGAATACAATGAGCAGTTCTTC
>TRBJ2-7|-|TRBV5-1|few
CASSLRGSSSYEQYF
TGCGCCAGCAGCTTACGTGGTAGTAGCTCCTACGAGCAGTACTTC
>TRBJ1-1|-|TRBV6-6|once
CASSPLHPNTEAFF
TGTGCCAGCAGTCCCTTACATCCGAACACTGAAGCTTTCTTT
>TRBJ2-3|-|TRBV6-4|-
CASSDSAEGINTQYF
TGTGCCAGCAGTGACTCCGCGGAGGGCATAAATACGCAGTATTTT
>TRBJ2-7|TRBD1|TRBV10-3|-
CAISGGTGKAAYEQYF
TGTGCCATCAGTGGGGGGACAGGAAAGGCCGCCTACGAGCAGTACTTC
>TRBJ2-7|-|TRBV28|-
CASSTYYEQYF
TGTGCCAGCAGCACCTATTACGAGCAGTACTTC
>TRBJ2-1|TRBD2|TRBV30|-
CASKGLVAEQFF
TGTGCCTCAAAGGGACTAGTCGCTGAGCAGTTCTTC
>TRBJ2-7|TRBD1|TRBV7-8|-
CASSHGTGIPSYEQYF
TGTGCCAGCAGCCATGGGACAGGGATCCCCTCCTACGAGCAGTACTTC
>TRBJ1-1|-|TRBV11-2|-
CASSLYRAGDTEAFF
TGTGCCAGCAGCTTATACAGGGCAGGAGACACTGAAGCTTTCTTT
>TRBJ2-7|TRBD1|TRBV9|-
CASSVGQGAYEQYF
TGTGCCAGCAGCGTGGGACAGGGGGCTTACGAGCAGTACTTC
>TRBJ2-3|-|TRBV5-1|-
CASRRGGAMDTQYF
TGCGCCAGCAGGCGTGGGGGGGCCATGGATACGCAGTATTTT
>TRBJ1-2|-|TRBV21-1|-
CASSKEGADDNYGYTF
TGTGCCAGCAGCAAAGAAGGGGCGGACGATAACTATGGCTACACCTTC
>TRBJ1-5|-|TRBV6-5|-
CASSSSPTANQPQHF
TGTGCCAGCAGCTCATCACCGACAGCCAATCAGCCCCAGCATTTT
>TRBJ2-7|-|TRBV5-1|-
CASSLFSQRDEQYF
TGCGCCAGCAGCTTGTTTAGTCAAAGAGACGAGCAGTACTTC
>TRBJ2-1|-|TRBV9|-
CASSVGSMGQRNEQFF
TGTGCCAGCAGCGTAGGTTCTATGGGGCAGCGTAATGAGCAGTTCTTC
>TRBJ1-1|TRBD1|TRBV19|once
CASSIPGQGRDTEAFF
TGTGCCAGTAGTATCCCCGGACAGGGAAGGGACACTGAAGCTTTCTTT
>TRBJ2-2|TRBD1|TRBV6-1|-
CASSSRDRGIGELFF
TGTGCCAGCAGCTCCCGGGACAGGGGGATCGGGGAGCTGTTTTTT
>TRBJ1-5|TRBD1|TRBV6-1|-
CASRDQGAGNQPQHF
TGTGCCAGCAGGGACCAGGGGGCTGGCAATCAGCCCCAGCATTTT
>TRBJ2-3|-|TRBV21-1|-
CASSKAPLVDTQYF
TGTGCCAGCAGCAAAGCGCCCCTAGTGGATACGCAGTATTTT
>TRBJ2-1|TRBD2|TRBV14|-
CASSPLGLRYNEQFF
TGTGCCAGCAGCCCCTTGGGACTAAGATACAATGAGCAGTTCTTC
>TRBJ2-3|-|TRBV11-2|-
CASSSLVGGPTDTQYF
TGTGCCAGCAGCTCCCTAGTGGGGGGGCCCACAGATACGCAGTATTTT
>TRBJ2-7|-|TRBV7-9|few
CASSYAGADEQYF
TGTGCCAGCAGCTATGCGGGGGCGGACGAGCAGTACTTC
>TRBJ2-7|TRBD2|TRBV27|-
CASSLRGARYEQYF
TGTGCCAGCAGTTTGCGGGGGGCTCGGTACGAGCAGTACTTC
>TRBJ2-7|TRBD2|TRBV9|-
CASSPMTSGRYEQYF
TGTGCCAGCAGCCCAATGACTAGCGGCCGCTACGAGCAGTACTTC
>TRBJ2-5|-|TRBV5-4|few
CASSLEAGLGETQYF
TGTGCCAGCAGCTTGGAGGCAGGGTTGGGGGAGACCCAGTACTTC
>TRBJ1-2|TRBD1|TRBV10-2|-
CASRGQQSYGYTF
TGCGCCAGCAGGGGACAGCAGTCCTATGGCTACACCTTC
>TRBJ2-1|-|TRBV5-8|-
CASSLEGRGEQFF
TGTGCCAGCAGTCTGGAGGGCCGAGGGGAGCAGTTCTTC
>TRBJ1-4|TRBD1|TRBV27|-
CASSLRFPGTGFVSEKLFF
TGTGCCAGCAGTTTAAGATTTCCCGGGACAGGGTTCGTCTCAGAAAAACTGTTTTTT
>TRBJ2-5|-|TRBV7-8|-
CASSTTKRETQYF
TGTGCCAGCAGCACAACCAAGCGGGAGACCCAGTACTTC